Listed below are T cell receptor beta chains from one sample, sequenced in a study of T cells after somatic rescue of genetic block. TCRdb's table, derived via immunoSEQ multiplex PCR, lists solely in-frame clones and lacks some. The sample has under 15,000 clones; 65% to 75% are singletons. The sequencing sample was made of peripheral blood mononuclear cells (PBMCs). The source of these receptors is a boy between 10 and 17 years old. CDR3s include the opening cysteine and the closing phenylalanine or tryptophan. The order of the fields is clone size, J gene, V gene, D gene, CDR3 DNA, CDR3 protein. The D gene is left open where the match is weak. The size entry is marked missing in some rows and otherwise reads once, few, many or a size class.

.,TRBJ2-5,TRBV7-3,TRBD1,TGTGCCAGCAGTCCAACGGGACAGCAAGAGACCCAGTACTTC,CASSPTGQQETQYF
few,TRBJ2-5,TRBV27,TRBD2,TGTGCCAGCAGTCTTGGGGCGGGAGGATGGTCAGAGACCCAGTACTTC,CASSLGAGGWSETQYF
.,TRBJ2-6,TRBV30,TRBD1,TGTGCCTGGGGGAGGCCGGACAGGGGATCATTCTTGACAGGGGCCAACGTCCTGACTTTC,CAWGRPDRGSFLTGANVLTF
.,TRBJ2-5,TRBV18,.,TGTGCCAGCTCACTAGGGGTGGAGACCCAGTACTTC,CASSLGVETQYF
.,TRBJ1-4,TRBV28,.,TGTGCCAGTGTCCAGGGACAAGAAAAACTGTTTTTT,CASVQGQEKLFF
.,TRBJ1-2,TRBV29-1,.,TGCAGCGTTGTTACCTCGACCCTCACGGGGGGCTACACCTTC,CSVVTSTLTGGYTF
.,TRBJ1-2,TRBV5-1,TRBD1,TGCGCCAGCAGCTTGGGACAGGGCGATGGCTACACCTTC,CASSLGQGDGYTF
.,TRBJ1-4,TRBV7-9,.,TGTGCCAGCATCCACTCGGGGAGGGGGATTAATGAAAAACTGTTTTTT,CASIHSGRGINEKLFF
.,TRBJ1-1,TRBV11-2,.,TGTGCCAGCAGCGAGCCCTATTACCACACTGAAGCTTTCTTT,CASSEPYYHTEAFF
.,TRBJ1-6,TRBV6-5,.,TGTGCCAGCAGTTACGAAGGGGGTTCACCCCTCCACTTT,CASSYEGGSPLHF
.,TRBJ2-7,TRBV11-2,.,TGTGCCAGCAGCTCGTCCTACGAGCAGTACTTC,CASSSSYEQYF
.,TRBJ2-3,TRBV6-6,.,TGTGCCAGCAGATCCAGACTAGCAGATACGCAGTATTTT,CASRSRLADTQYF
.,TRBJ1-3,TRBV28,.,TGTGCCAGCAGTCTCTACGTGACCTCTGGAAACACCATATATTTT,CASSLYVTSGNTIYF
.,TRBJ2-7,TRBV4-1,.,TGCGCCAGCAGCCGCTTGACAGTCTACGAGCAGTACTTC,CASSRLTVYEQYF
.,TRBJ2-5,TRBV27,.,TGTGCCAGCAGTTTAGGTGCGGGGGCGTGGGAGACCCAGTACTTC,CASSLGAGAWETQYF
.,TRBJ2-2,TRBV28,.,TGTGCCAGCAATGCGGGCGGATTAAACACCGGGGAGCTGTTTTTT,CASNAGGLNTGELFF
few,TRBJ2-1,TRBV9,TRBD2,TGTGCCAGCAGCGTAGAGGGTAGCGGGAGGGATGAGCAGTTCTTC,CASSVEGSGRDEQFF
.,TRBJ1-5,TRBV5-6,.,TGTGCCAGCAGCTTGGGGTTGGGGACAATAAATCAGCCCCAGCATTTT,CASSLGLGTINQPQHF
.,TRBJ1-1,TRBV5-4,.,TGTGCCAGCAGCAAAAGACAGATCGCGAACACTGAAGCTTTCTTT,CASSKRQIANTEAFF